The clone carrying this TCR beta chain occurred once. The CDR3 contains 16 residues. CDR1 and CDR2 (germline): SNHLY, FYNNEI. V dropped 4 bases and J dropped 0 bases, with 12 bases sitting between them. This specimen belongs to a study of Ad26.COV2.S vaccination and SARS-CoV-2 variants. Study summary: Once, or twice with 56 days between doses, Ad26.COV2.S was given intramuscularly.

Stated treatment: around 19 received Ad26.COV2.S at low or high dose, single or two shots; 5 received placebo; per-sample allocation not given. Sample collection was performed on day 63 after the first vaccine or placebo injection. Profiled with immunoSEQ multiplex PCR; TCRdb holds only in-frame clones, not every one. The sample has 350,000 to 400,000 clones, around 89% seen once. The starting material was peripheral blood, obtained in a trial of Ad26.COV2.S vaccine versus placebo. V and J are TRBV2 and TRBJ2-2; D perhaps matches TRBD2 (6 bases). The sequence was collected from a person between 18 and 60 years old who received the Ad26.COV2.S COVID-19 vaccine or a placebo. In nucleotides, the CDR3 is TGTGCCAGCAGTGTTGTGGCGGGAACGAACACCGGGGAGCTGTTTTTT. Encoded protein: CASSVVAGTNTGELFF.